This TCR beta chain was recorded in a study of cytomegalovirus exposure and HLA in healthy donors. With respect to this clone: Antigen specificity is unknown.

V lost 10 bases to trimming and J lost 2 bases; unmatched junction nucleotides: 10. CDR3 size: 14 residues. The germline gives CDR1 MNHEY, CDR2 SVGAGI. In the PCR, 60 Vbeta and 13 Jbeta primers were used. Assay: immunoSEQ multiplex PCR; the TCRdb copy retains only in-frame clones and omits some. The specimen's table records tens of thousands of clones. The study's findings and limits: Per a later analysis, HLA-associated TCR beta chains showed more clonal expansion than other, equally common TCR beta chains.

The chain couples TRBV6-5 to TRBJ2-7; 8 bases align to TRBD1. The clonotype was recovered from a man younger than 35 in good health and CMV-seropositive. Input material: PBMCs. CDR3 nucleotides: TGTGCCACCTCCTTCGGACAGGGTCCCTACGAGCAGTACTTC. It specifies CATSFGQGPYEQYF.